The 2 T cell receptor beta chains in this list originate from one sample, sequenced in a study of control samples from healthy donors and cancer patients. Repertoires were generated with immunoSEQ multiplex PCR, while TCRdb's copy carries only in-frame clones and drops some. This table holds about 120,000 clones, roughly nine tenths found once. The sample comprised blood. The receptor source for this set is a man younger than 30 in good health.

The rearrangement uses TRBV5-1 and TRBJ2-5; tentatively, D is TRBD2 (6 bases). Germline lookup yields CDR1 SGHRS and CDR2 YFSETQ. This CDR3 region has 11 residues. The ends were cut back, 10 bases at V and 4 bases at J, with 11 bases in the middle. CDR3 sequence (DNA): TGCGCCTCGGGAGTCGCAGAGACCCAGTACTTC. Its translation: CASGVAETQYF.

J is TRBJ2-2 and V is TRBV5-1; TRBD1 is a possible D gene (5 bases). The V end was cut by 9 bases, the J end by 8 bases, with 14 bases between. The germline CDR1 and CDR2 sequences are SGHRS and YFSETQ. This CDR3 contains 12 residues. CDR3 protein: CAILSGSGELFF. CDR3 in DNA: TGCGCCATTTTATCAGGGTCGGGGGAGCTGTTTTTT.